This TCR beta chain was identified during a study of shared clonotypes between healthy human individuals. Investigators divided CD4+ cells into CD45RA+ naive and CD45RA-negative memory subsets. The protocol was immunoSEQ multiplex PCR, while the TCRdb copy is restricted to in-frame clones and leaves out a portion. The sample includes 2 million to 3 million clones, roughly 93% seen only once; the top ten take around 0.4%. V dropped 4 bases and J dropped 5; count of bases not matched to a gene: 11. Per germline, CDR1 SGHNT and CDR2 YENEEA. The CDR3 extends over 16 amino acids. This chain joins TRBV11-3 and TRBJ2-1; 7 bases align to TRBD2. The TCR sequence derives from a man between 18 and 35 years old in good health. Some clones in this sample may be carry-over from other donors' samples. The material sequenced was naive CD4+ T cells from PBMCs. Subset specified: CD45RA+ positively selected. CDR3 nucleotide sequence: TGTGCCAGCAGCTCCGGACTAGTCCACAAAGACAATGAGCAGTTCTTC. Translated, it gives CASSSGLVHKDNEQFF. The full variable domain, completed using reference TRBV11-3 and TRBJ2-1, is EAGVVQSPRYKIIEKKQPVAFWCNPISGHNTLYWYLQNLGQGPELLIRYENEEAVDDSQLPKDRFSAERLKGVDSTLKIQPAELGDSAVYLCASSSGLVHKDNEQFFGPGTRLTVL.